This TCR beta chain appears in the sequencing data of a study of blood T cells in healthy people across ages. Study observations and caveats: CMV status of donors was not determined, possibly confounding expanded clonotype changes.

Germline V gives CDR1 MNHEY, CDR2 SVGAGI. CDR3 length: 13 residues. Trimming shortened V by 7 bases and J by 2 bases, and 11 bases separated the two germline ends. This clonotype was observed a handful of times. What it binds is unknown. For the second PCR, which ran for about 7 to 11 cycles, a sample-barcoded 5' primer and a J-beta primer mix were used. Via MiXCR, TCRdb re-called the 5' RACE reads, giving one row per CDR3 protein. This table holds approximately 690,000 distinct CDR3 sequences, under 70% found once. Peripheral blood was drawn, ten milliliters per donor. The sequenced sample was blood. V and J are TRBV6-5 and TRBJ1-1; no clear D. This TCR derives from a man aged 55-75 years in good health. Here the CDR3 reads CASNYRPNTEAFF. In nucleotides, the CDR3 is TGTGCCAGCAACTACCGTCCCAACACTGAAGCTTTCTTT.